The 3 T cell receptor beta chains below all came from one sample that was sequenced in a study of T cell clones after liver transplantation. Clones were sequenced by immunoSEQ multiplex PCR, and TCRdb holds only the in-frame ones, with some missing. The data hold some 110,000 clones, with 75% to 90% observed a single time. Sequenced here: CD4+ T cells from blood, sampled before liver transplant. The receptors originated from a human donor who received a liver transplant.

The chain combines TRBV5-6 with TRBJ1-2, with TRBD1 identical over 9 bases. V dropped 2 bases and J dropped 8; count of bases not matched to a gene: 4. This CDR3 comprises 13 residues. Germline V gene sequence: CDR1 SGHDT, CDR2 YYEEEE. CDR3 amino acids: CASSLQGQGGYTF. The DNA of the CDR3 is TGTGCCAGCAGCTTACAGGGACAGGGAGGCTACACCTTC.

J is TRBJ1-1 and V is TRBV11-2, with TRBD1 matching 11 bases. The germline gives CDR1 SGHAT, CDR2 FQNNGV. The CDR3 has 15 residues. V trimming: 4 bases; J trimming: 7 bases; junction bases outside the gene matches: 8. The CDR3 loop reads CASSSDGQGAGEAFF. CDR3 DNA sequence: TGTGCCAGCAGCTCGGATGGACAGGGGGCCGGTGAAGCTTTCTTT.

V and J are TRBV10-3 and TRBJ1-2; a weak D match, TRBD1 (5 bases). The CDR3 has 15 amino acids. The germline V gene encodes CDR1 ENHRY and CDR2 SYGVKD. Between the trimmed V and J ends, which lost 7 bases and 6 bases, there was a span of 21 bases. The CDR3 DNA reads as TGTGCCATCACCAAGTCGAATCGGGGGTCCGATGGCTACACCTTC. Translated, it gives CAITKSNRGSDGYTF.